What follows are 11 T cell receptor beta chains derived from one specimen sequenced in a study of cytomegalovirus exposure and HLA in healthy donors. PCR used 60 Vbeta primers and 13 Jbeta primers. Profiling relied on immunoSEQ multiplex PCR, and the TCRdb table lists in-frame clones only, not all of them. The sample has around 150,000 clones, 82% seen once. Source material: PBMCs. These receptors were taken from a girl under 18 in good health and CMV-seropositive.

In this sample, this clone turned up once. This chain uses TRBV19 with TRBJ2-1, with D hard to call. With 1 base removed from V and 0 bases from J, the gap between germline ends came to 10 bases. The CDR3 has 16 residues. Germline V CDR1 and CDR2: LNHDA, SQIVND (reference sequence). The CDR3 DNA reads as TGTGCCAGTAGTATAGCTGGGCTCCCCTCCTACAATGAGCAGTTCTTC. Protein product: CASSIAGLPSYNEQFF.

The V and J genes are TRBV10-3 and TRBJ1-1, with unresolved D. Germline CDR1 and CDR2: ENHRY and SYGVKD. This CDR3 contains 13 residues. Trimming pared 10 bases from V and 2 bases from J, leaving 14 bases between. The CDR3 DNA reads TGTGCCACACGTCAGGACTTCAACACTGAAGCTTTCTTT. This gives the protein CATRQDFNTEAFF.

The J gene is TRBJ2-3, the V gene TRBV19; 12 positions agree with TRBD2. The length of the CDR3 is 17 residues. Germline CDR1 is LNHDA and CDR2 is SQIVND (reference sequence). V dropped 1 base and J dropped 5; count of bases not matched to a gene: 7. CDR3 in DNA: TGTGCCAGTAGTATAGTGCTAGCGGGAGGGCCGAGAGATACGCAGTATTTT. Protein sequence: CASSIVLAGGPRDTQYF.

This clone occurred a few times. The gene calls are TRBV4-2 and TRBJ1-1; no reliable D call. V was cut by 0 bases and J by 5 bases, with 4 bases left in between. CDR1 is LGHNA and CDR2 is YNFKEQ in the germline V gene. The CDR3 is 12 residues long. The CDR3 protein is CASSQELTEAFF. CDR3 sequence (DNA): TGTGCCAGCAGCCAAGAGCTAACTGAAGCTTTCTTT.

This chain uses TRBV20-1 with TRBJ1-2, with TRBD1 as a possible D gene (5 bases). The CDR3 loop spans 11 amino acids. V shed 5 bases and J shed 8 bases, with 12 bases lying between them. CDR1 DFQATT and CDR2 SNEGSKA come from the germline V gene (reference sequence). The CDR3 reads CSASRGGGYTF. The CDR3 coding sequence is TGCAGTGCTTCTAGGGGTGGAGGCTACACCTTC.

This rearrangement joins TRBV28 to TRBJ1-5; D possibly corresponds to TRBD1 (5 bases). V lost 3 bases and J 3 bases, leaving 12 bases between the germline ends. The CDR3 consists of 15 residues. Germline-derived CDR1 and CDR2 are MDHEN and SYDVKM. The CDR3 DNA follows: TGTGCCAGCAGTTTGGGGCAGGCCCTCAATCAGCCCCAGCATTTT. Its translation: CASSLGQALNQPQHF.

J is TRBJ2-7 and V is TRBV28; D is possibly TRBD1 (5 bases). CDR1 is MDHEN, CDR2 SYDVKM, per germline. This CDR3 region has 10 residues. V lost 8 bases and J 8 bases, leaving 10 bases between the germline ends. CDR3 nucleotides: TGTGCCAGCGGGGCCGACAAGCAGTACTTC. This codes for CASGADKQYF.

This clone was detected only a few times. The genes are TRBV29-1 and TRBJ2-4; perhaps TRBD2 as D (5 bases). The CDR3 runs 14 residues. Trimming left V 5 bases short and J 3 bases short, with 14 bases between. Germline-derived CDR1 and CDR2 are SQVTM and ANQGSEA. The CDR3 coding sequence is TGCAGCGTTTCGGGAAGGGCCAACAAAAACATTCAGTACTTC. Protein product: CSVSGRANKNIQYF.

This clone was seen a handful of times. This sequence joins TRBV27 and TRBJ1-1; D is undetermined. CDR1 is MNHEY and CDR2 is SMNVEV in the germline V gene (reference sequence). Trimming stripped 3 bases from V and 4 bases from J, with 9 bases between. The CDR3 has 13 amino acids. The chain's CDR3 is CASSFLDSTEAFF. In DNA form, the CDR3 reads TGTGCCAGCAGTTTTTTAGATTCCACTGAAGCTTTCTTT.

CDR3 sequence (DNA): TGTGCCAGCGGACGGACAGGGAGGGCTTCTGCAACTAATGAAAAACTGTTTTTT. This gives the protein CASGRTGRASATNEKLFF. The V gene is TRBV7-9, the J gene TRBJ1-4, with 8 bases aligning to TRBD1. Germline V lookup: CDR1 SEHNR, CDR2 FQNEAQ (reference sequence). Germline trimming cut 8 bases from V and 0 bases from J; bases unmatched to any gene: 14. This CDR3 contains 18 residues.

This clone appeared a few times. In DNA, the CDR3 is TGTGCCAGCAGCCGTGACACACACACTGAAGCTTTCTTT. This sequence encodes CASSRDTHTEAFF. This chain links TRBV5-4 with TRBJ1-1; no clear D. The CDR3 has 13 residues. V was pared by 4 bases and J by 3 bases, with 10 bases between. Germline V gene sequence: CDR1 SGHNT, CDR2 YYREEE (reference sequence). Full variable domain (remainder filled in from reference TRBV5-4 and TRBJ1-1): ETGVTQSPTHLIKTRGQQVTLRCSSQSGHNTVSWYQQALGQGPQFIFQYYREEENGRGNFPPRFSGLQFPNYSSELNVNALELDDSALYLCASSRDTHTEAFFGQGTRLTVV.